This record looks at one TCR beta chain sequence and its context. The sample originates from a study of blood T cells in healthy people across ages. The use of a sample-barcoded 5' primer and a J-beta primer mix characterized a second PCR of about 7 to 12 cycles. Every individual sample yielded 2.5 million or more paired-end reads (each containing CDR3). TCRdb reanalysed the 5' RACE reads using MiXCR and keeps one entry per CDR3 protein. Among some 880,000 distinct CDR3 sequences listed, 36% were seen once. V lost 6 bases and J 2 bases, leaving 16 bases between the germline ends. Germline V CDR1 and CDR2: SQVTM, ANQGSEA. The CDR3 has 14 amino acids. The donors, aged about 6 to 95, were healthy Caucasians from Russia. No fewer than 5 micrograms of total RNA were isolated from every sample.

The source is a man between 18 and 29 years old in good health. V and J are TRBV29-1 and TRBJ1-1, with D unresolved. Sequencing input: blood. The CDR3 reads CSVRTFSGNTEAFF. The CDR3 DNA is TGCAGCGTCCGCACCTTCTCAGGAAACACTGAAGCTTTCTTT. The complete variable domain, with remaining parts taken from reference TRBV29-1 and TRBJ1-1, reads SAVISQKPSRDICQRGTSLTIQCQVDSQVTMMFWYRQQPGQSLTLIATANQGSEATYESGFVIDKFPISRPNLTFSTLTVSNMSPEDSSIYLCSVRTFSGNTEAFFGQGTRLTVV.